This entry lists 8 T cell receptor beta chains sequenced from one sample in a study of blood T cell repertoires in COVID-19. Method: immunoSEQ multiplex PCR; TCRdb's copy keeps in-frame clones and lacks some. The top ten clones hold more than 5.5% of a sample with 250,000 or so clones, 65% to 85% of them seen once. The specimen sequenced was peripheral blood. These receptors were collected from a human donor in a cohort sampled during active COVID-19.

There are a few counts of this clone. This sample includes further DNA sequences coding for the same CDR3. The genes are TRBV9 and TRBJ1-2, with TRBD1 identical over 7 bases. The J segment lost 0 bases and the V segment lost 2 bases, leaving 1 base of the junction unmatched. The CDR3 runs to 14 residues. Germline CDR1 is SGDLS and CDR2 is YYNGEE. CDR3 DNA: TGTGCCAGCAGCGTTGGGACAGCTAACTATGGCTACACCTTC. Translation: CASSVGTANYGYTF.

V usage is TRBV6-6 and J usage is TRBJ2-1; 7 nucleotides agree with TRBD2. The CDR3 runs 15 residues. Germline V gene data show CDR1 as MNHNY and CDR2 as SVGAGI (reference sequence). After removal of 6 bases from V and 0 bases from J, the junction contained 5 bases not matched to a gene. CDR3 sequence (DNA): TGTGCCAGCAGAATGGGCGGGAGCTCCTACAATGAGCAGTTCTTC. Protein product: CASRMGGSSYNEQFF.

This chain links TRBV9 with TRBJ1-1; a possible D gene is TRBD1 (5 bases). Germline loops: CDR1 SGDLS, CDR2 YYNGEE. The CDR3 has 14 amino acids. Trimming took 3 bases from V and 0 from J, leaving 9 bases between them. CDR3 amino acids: CASSATVLNTEAFF. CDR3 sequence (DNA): TGTGCCAGCAGCGCGACAGTCTTGAACACTGAAGCTTTCTTT.

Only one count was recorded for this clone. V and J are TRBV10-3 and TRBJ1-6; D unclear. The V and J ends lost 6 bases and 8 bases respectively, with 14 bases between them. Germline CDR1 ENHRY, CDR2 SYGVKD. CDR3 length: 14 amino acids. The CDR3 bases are TGTGCCATCAGGGACTTTGGGAAGGATTCACCCCTCCACTTT. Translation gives CAIRDFGKDSPLHF.

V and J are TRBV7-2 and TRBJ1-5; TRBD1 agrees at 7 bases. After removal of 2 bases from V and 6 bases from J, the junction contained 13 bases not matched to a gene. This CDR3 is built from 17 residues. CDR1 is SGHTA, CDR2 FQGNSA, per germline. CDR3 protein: CASSLSQGQYAPQPQHF. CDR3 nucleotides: TGTGCCAGCAGCTTATCCCAGGGACAGTATGCTCCTCAGCCCCAGCATTTT. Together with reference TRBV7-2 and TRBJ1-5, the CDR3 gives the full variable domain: GAGVSQSPSNKVTEKGKDVELRCDPISGHTALYWYRQSLGQGLEFLIYFQGNSAPDKSGLPSDRFSAERTGGSVSTLTIQRTQQEDSAVYLCASSLSQGQYAPQPQHFGDGTRLSIL.

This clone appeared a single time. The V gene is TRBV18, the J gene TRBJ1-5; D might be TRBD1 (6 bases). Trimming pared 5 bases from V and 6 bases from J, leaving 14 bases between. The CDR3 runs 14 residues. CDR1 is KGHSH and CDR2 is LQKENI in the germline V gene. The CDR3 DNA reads TGTGCCAGCTCATTACAGGGAGAGGGTCAGCCCCAGCATTTT. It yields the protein CASSLQGEGQPQHF.

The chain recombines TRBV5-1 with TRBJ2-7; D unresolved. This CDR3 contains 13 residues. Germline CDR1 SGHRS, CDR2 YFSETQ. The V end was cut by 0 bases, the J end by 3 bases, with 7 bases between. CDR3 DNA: TGCGCCAGCAGCTTGGGTAACAGCTACGAGCAGTACTTC. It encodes CASSLGNSYEQYF.

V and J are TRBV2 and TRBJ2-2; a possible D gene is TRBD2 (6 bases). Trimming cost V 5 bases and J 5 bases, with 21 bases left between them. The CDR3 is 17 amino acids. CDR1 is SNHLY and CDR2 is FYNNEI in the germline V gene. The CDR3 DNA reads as TGTGCCAGCAGTAGGAGGGTCGTTGGGCGCGGGACCGGGGAGCTGTTTTTT. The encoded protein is CASSRRVVGRGTGELFF.